A single sample gave rise to the 29 T cell receptor beta chains below, sequenced in a study of T cell responses to AZD1222 COVID-19 vaccine. The table came from immunoSEQ multiplex PCR; TCRdb's copy has only in-frame clones and leaves some out. The profile shows roughly 86,000 clones, around 87% of them singletons. Source: peripheral blood, taken on day 0 of AZD1222 vaccination. The receptors were sampled from an adult in good health.

The chain links TRBV11-1 to TRBJ1-2; 9 bases are a match to TRBD1. J was trimmed by 7 bases and V by 1 base; bases with no gene match: 4. Germline CDR1 and CDR2: SGHAT and FQDESV (reference sequence). This CDR3 is 14 amino acids long. The CDR3 region has the DNA TGTGCCAGCAGCTTAGGCGGGACAGGGCCTGGCTACACCTTC. Protein: CASSLGGTGPGYTF.

The chain couples TRBV7-2 to TRBJ1-3, with 7 nucleotides matching TRBD1. CDR3 size: 15 residues. Losses at the gene ends were 2 bases for V and 8 bases for J; bases not matched to a gene: 9. Germline V gives CDR1 SGHTA, CDR2 FQGNSA. CDR3 sequence reads: CASSLRGQNLDTIYF. The CDR3 DNA sequence: TGTGCCAGCAGCTTAAGGGGACAGAATTTGGACACCATATATTTT.

The rearrangement uses TRBV5-4 and TRBJ1-4; D possibly corresponds to TRBD1 (6 bases). V was shortened by 5 bases and J by 5 bases, with 22 bases between the two germline ends. The length of the CDR3 is 17 residues. The germline V gene encodes CDR1 SGHNT and CDR2 YYREEE (reference sequence). The CDR3 coding sequence is TGTGCCAGCAGAAAATACAACAGGGTTTTTAGGAATGAAAAACTGTTTTTT. Protein sequence: CASRKYNRVFRNEKLFF.

The chain combines TRBV7-9 with TRBJ2-2, with a tentative D call TRBD1 (6 bases). The germline V gene has CDR1 SEHNR and CDR2 FQNEAQ (reference sequence). The length of the CDR3 is 17 residues. Trimming removed 5 bases at V and 0 bases at J, with 16 bases between. The CDR3 DNA sequence: TGTGCCAGCAGCCCGCCGACAGGAACTCCGAACACCGGGGAGCTGTTTTTT. It yields the protein CASSPPTGTPNTGELFF.

This rearrangement joins TRBV5-1 to TRBJ2-5; D may be TRBD1 (7 bases). This CDR3 has 15 residues. The V end lost 3 bases, the J end lost 6 bases, and 18 bases lay between the germline ends. Germline CDR1 and CDR2: SGHRS and YFSETQ. CDR3 nucleotides: TGCGCCAGCAGCTCGTCGGAGACAGGGAGGCAGACCCAGTACTTC. Its protein product is CASSSSETGRQTQYF.

This rearrangement joins TRBV28 to TRBJ1-6, with 8 positions matching TRBD1. From germline, CDR1 is MDHEN and CDR2 SYDVKM. V lost 2 bases, J lost 9 bases, and 9 bases stayed unmatched. The CDR3 loop spans 16 amino acids. The CDR3 sequence is CASSLMRTGGSSPLHF. The CDR3 region has the DNA TGTGCCAGCAGTTTAATGCGCACAGGGGGTAGTTCACCCCTCCACTTT.

The V call is TRBV28, the J call TRBJ1-1, with unresolved D. CDR1 and CDR2 (germline): MDHEN, SYDVKM. V was pared by 5 bases and J by 4 bases, with 8 bases between. The CDR3 length is 12 residues. CDR3: CASSESGTEAFF. The CDR3 region has the DNA TGTGCCAGCAGTGAGAGTGGCACTGAAGCTTTCTTT.

The chain is built from TRBV7-2 and TRBJ1-5, with TRBD1 matching over 7 bases. The V gene end was trimmed by 4 bases and the J gene end by 7 bases; junction bases not matched to a gene: 13. Germline V gene lookup returns CDR1 SGHTA and CDR2 FQGNSA. This CDR3 has 16 residues. The CDR3 is CASSYFYRQGQQPQHF. DNA of the CDR3: TGTGCCAGCAGCTATTTTTATCGACAGGGCCAACAGCCCCAGCATTTT.

J is TRBJ2-1 and V is TRBV28, with 9 positions matching TRBD2. Per germline, CDR1 MDHEN and CDR2 SYDVKM. The trim removed 4 bases at V and 8 bases at J, leaving 9 bases unmatched. This CDR3 has 15 residues. CDR3 in amino acids: CASSSSGTSFDEQFF. The DNA of the CDR3 is TGTGCCAGCAGTTCCTCCGGGACTAGCTTCGATGAGCAGTTCTTC.

CDR3 loop: CASSLERLAGDSDTQYF. CDR3 in DNA: TGTGCCAGCAGCTTAGAGAGGCTAGCGGGAGATTCAGATACGCAGTATTTT. The V and J genes are TRBV7-2 and TRBJ2-3; 10 bases match TRBD2. The CDR3 extends over 17 amino acids. Losses at the gene ends were 1 base for V and 4 bases for J; bases not matched to a gene: 8. Germline V CDR1 and CDR2: SGHTA, FQGNSA.

The genes are TRBV19 and TRBJ1-4, with D possibly TRBD1 on 5 matching bases. This CDR3 region has 14 residues. V lost 3 bases and J lost 8, with 13 bases in between. Germline V gene data show CDR1 as LNHDA and CDR2 as SQIVND (reference sequence). CDR3 protein: CASSMASGQEKLFF. CDR3 sequence (DNA): TGTGCCAGTAGTATGGCGTCAGGGCAGGAAAAACTGTTTTTT.

The chain carries TRBV28 and TRBJ1-3; D not resolved. V lost 7 bases and J lost 2, with 12 bases in between. Germline CDR1 is MDHEN and CDR2 is SYDVKM. The CDR3 extends over 14 amino acids. For the CDR3, the DNA is TGTGCCAGCACCGCGGACGATCCTGGAAACACCATATATTTT. This sequence encodes CASTADDPGNTIYF.

V is TRBV28 and J is TRBJ1-2; D not certain. V dropped 7 bases and J dropped 4 bases, with 13 bases sitting between them. This CDR3 contains 13 residues. Germline V gene data show CDR1 as MDHEN and CDR2 as SYDVKM. CDR3 sequence reads: CASTSSGSYGYTF. In nucleotides, the CDR3 is TGTGCCAGCACCTCCTCTGGGAGCTATGGCTACACCTTC.

The chain combines TRBV2 with TRBJ1-2; 12 bases match TRBD1. Looked up from germline, CDR1 is SNHLY and CDR2 is FYNNEI. The CDR3 has 14 amino acids. Trimming at V came to 6 bases and at J to 7 bases, leaving 6 bases not matched to a gene. The CDR3 region has the DNA TGTGCCAGCAGGGCCGGGACAGGGGGCGTTGGCTACACCTTC. Protein sequence: CASRAGTGGVGYTF.

The chain links TRBV6-2 or TRBV6-3 to TRBJ2-7; a weak D match, TRBD2 (5 bases). V gave up 0 bases and J gave up 2 bases, with 8 bases separating them. Germline CDR1 reads MNHEY; CDR2 reads SVGEGT. The length of the CDR3 is 14 residues. The CDR3 sequence is CASSYSGRTYEQYF. For the CDR3, the DNA is TGTGCCAGCAGTTACTCGGGGAGAACCTACGAGCAGTACTTC.

This clone appeared once. The V gene is TRBV10-3, the J gene TRBJ2-3; TRBD2 aligns across 8 bases. The CDR3 is made up of 15 amino acids. V trimming: 8 bases; J trimming: 6 bases; junction bases outside the gene matches: 13. Germline V CDR1 and CDR2: ENHRY, SYGVKD. The chain's CDR3 is CAIGPSGGPSDTQYF. DNA for the CDR3: TGTGCCATCGGTCCTTCGGGAGGGCCATCTGATACGCAGTATTTT.

The J gene is TRBJ2-3, the V gene TRBV5-1; D may be TRBD2 (6 bases). Germline V lookup: CDR1 SGHRS, CDR2 YFSETQ. V was trimmed by 0 bases and J by 5 bases, leaving 10 bases between them. This CDR3 has 14 amino acids. Here the CDR3 DNA reads TGCGCCAGCAGCTTGGGGACTACTTTAGATACGCAGTATTTT. Translation gives CASSLGTTLDTQYF.

This clone was seen a handful of times. The rearrangement uses TRBV5-1 and TRBJ1-2, with 8 bases that match TRBD1. The CDR3 extends over 15 amino acids. The junction had 8 bases not matched to a gene; V was cut back by 5 bases and J by 2 bases. Germline V gives CDR1 SGHRS, CDR2 YFSETQ. CDR3 region: CASRLIGQGNYGYTF. The DNA of the CDR3 is TGCGCCAGCAGACTTATCGGACAGGGCAACTATGGCTACACCTTC.

This rearrangement joins TRBV7-9 to TRBJ2-3; possibly TRBD2 for D (7 bases). V was trimmed by 5 bases and J by 0 bases, leaving 21 bases between them. The germline CDR1 and CDR2 sequences are SEHNR and FQNEAQ (reference sequence). The CDR3 consists of 18 residues. The CDR3 bases are TGTGCCAGCAGCCCAGCACAGGGTTTCGGGGGGAGCACAGATACGCAGTATTTT. Encoded protein: CASSPAQGFGGSTDTQYF. Based on the CDR3 plus reference TRBV7-9 and TRBJ2-3, the full variable domain is DTGVSQNPRHKITKRGQNVTFRCDPISEHNRLYWYRQTLGQGPEFLTYFQNEAQLEKSRLLSDRFSAERPKGSFSTLEIQRTEQGDSAMYLCASSPAQGFGGSTDTQYFGPGTRLTVL.

The chain carries TRBV5-4 and TRBJ2-5, with 7 bases identical to TRBD2. The CDR3 is 14 residues long. Germline CDR1 and CDR2: SGHNT and YYREEE (reference sequence). The CDR3 DNA is TGTGGTATACGAGCGGGGCCCCGAGGAGAGACCCAGTACTTC. It codes for CGIRAGPRGETQYF. The full variable domain, its missing parts supplied by reference TRBV5-4 and TRBJ2-5, is ETGVTQSPTHLIKTRGQQVTLRCSSQSGHNTVSWYQQALGQGPQFIFQYYREEENGRGNFPPRFSGLQFPNYSSELNVNALELDDSALYLCGIRAGPRGETQYFGPGTRLLVL.

The chain joins TRBV6-2 or TRBV6-3 to TRBJ2-2; no reliable D call. V gave up 2 bases and J gave up 3 bases, with 7 bases separating them. From germline, CDR1 is MNHEY and CDR2 SVGEGT. The CDR3 length is 14 residues. As DNA, the CDR3 is TGTGCCAGCAGTTACGCGCAGGACACCGGGGAGCTGTTTTTT. Its translation: CASSYAQDTGELFF.

The chain uses TRBV6-1 and TRBJ2-1, with D tentatively TRBD1 or TRBD2 (5 bases each). CDR3 length: 15 amino acids. The V end was cut by 3 bases, the J end by 1 base, with 10 bases between. CDR1 is MNHNS, CDR2 SASEGT, per germline. The CDR3 DNA reads TGTGCCAGCAGTGAGCAGGGCGGGTCCTACAATGAGCAGTTCTTC. It specifies CASSEQGGSYNEQFF.

The V gene is TRBV18, the J gene TRBJ2-7; D perhaps matches TRBD2 (5 bases). CDR3 length equals 17 residues. Germline CDR1 is KGHSH and CDR2 is LQKENI. Trimming took off 2 bases at V and 1 base at J, with 18 bases between the two ends. The CDR3 reads CASSPYQDGGISYEQYF. The CDR3 coding sequence is TGTGCCAGCTCACCATACCAGGACGGAGGTATTTCCTACGAGCAGTACTTC.

The chain is built from TRBV11-2 and TRBJ2-3; D remains ambiguous. This CDR3 contains 13 residues. V dropped 5 bases and J dropped 2 bases, with 8 bases sitting between them. Germline V gene data show CDR1 as SGHAT and CDR2 as FQNNGV. Here the CDR3 reads CASSPSYTDTQYF. In DNA form, the CDR3 reads TGTGCCAGCAGCCCCTCTTACACAGATACGCAGTATTTT.

The chain employs TRBV5-1 and TRBJ1-6; D is perhaps TRBD1 (5 bases). The CDR3 is made up of 17 amino acids. CDR1 is SGHRS and CDR2 is YFSETQ in the germline V gene. Trimming pared 1 base from V and 6 bases from J, leaving 17 bases between. The DNA for the CDR3 is TGCGCCAGCAGCTTGCTACCCAGGGAGGGGACTAATTCACCCCTCCACTTT. This encodes CASSLLPREGTNSPLHF.

This CDR3 reads CASRLLPGSNQPQHF. The CDR3 DNA is TGCGCCAGCAGACTCCTCCCGGGGAGCAATCAGCCCCAGCATTTT. This chain uses TRBV5-1 with TRBJ1-5; D remains ambiguous. The CDR3 is 15 amino acids. Germline V CDR1 and CDR2: SGHRS, YFSETQ. The V end was cut by 5 bases, the J end by 1 base, with 13 bases between.

The chain uses TRBV7-2 and TRBJ2-7, with D possibly matching TRBD1 (6 bases). Trimming left V 1 base short and J 3 bases short, with 13 bases between. This CDR3 comprises 15 residues. Germline V gene lookup returns CDR1 SGHTA and CDR2 FQGNSA. Here the CDR3 DNA reads TGTGCCAGCAGCTTAGGCAGGGGTGTGGGCTACGAGCAGTACTTC. This encodes CASSLGRGVGYEQYF.

The J gene is TRBJ2-5, the V gene TRBV12-3 or TRBV12-4; D is uncertain. There are 13 residues in the CDR3. V lost 1 base and J 5 bases, leaving 8 bases between the germline ends. Here the CDR3 DNA reads TGTGCCAGCAGTTTAGGACCCGCCGAGACCCAGTACTTC. Encoded protein: CASSLGPAETQYF.

The chain carries TRBV7-2 and TRBJ1-5, with D unclear. Between the trimmed V and J ends, which lost 0 bases and 5 bases, there was a span of 5 bases. The CDR3 is made up of 13 amino acids. Germline assignment: CDR1 SGHTA and CDR2 FQGNSA. CDR3 in amino acids: CASSLAVHQPQHF. CDR3 coding DNA: TGTGCCAGCAGCTTAGCGGTCCATCAGCCCCAGCATTTT.